This record looks at one TCR beta chain sequence and its context. Its antigen remains unidentified. The germline gives CDR1 SGHTA, CDR2 FQGNSA. The length of the CDR3 is 14 residues. Losses at the gene ends were 3 bases for V and 4 bases for J; bases not matched to a gene: 3. These data are taken from a study of T cells in Graves' hyperthyroidism and ophthalmopathy. Study results and caveats: In blood, most of the thyroid clonotypes expanded above 0.001 were also present.

Graves' hyperthyroidism without ophthalmopathy progression within 18 months was termed stable. TCR beta CDR3 regions were amplified from RNA transcripts. TCR CDR3 regions were first amplified by RT-PCR with HTBI primers. TCRdb reanalysed the multiplex PCR reads using MiXCR and keeps one entry per CDR3 protein. This table has about 560,000 distinct CDR3 sequences, around 45% appearing once. Sequencing used peripheral blood or thyroid tissue (not recorded which). This sequence joins TRBV7-2 and TRBJ1-5; 7 bases agree with TRBD1. The origin of this receptor is a woman aged 18-29 years with Graves' hyperthyroidism. CDR3 sequence: CASSFTTGNQPQHF. DNA for the CDR3: TGTGCCAGCAGCTTTACGACAGGGAATCAGCCCCAGCATTTT.